This T cell receptor (beta chain) is drawn from a study of blood T cell repertoires in COVID-19. Measured with immunoSEQ multiplex PCR; TCRdb has only the in-frame clones, and not every one. The repertoire holds a few hundred thousand clones, around nine tenths seen once, with more than 0.95% in the top ten. Sequenced: PBMCs or T cells enriched from blood (not recorded which). The TCR sequence derives from a woman younger than 35 who had recovered from COVID-19.

Here the CDR3 reads CASSRAGTGVYEKLFF. For the CDR3, the DNA is TGCGCCAGCAGCAGAGCCGGGACAGGGGTATACGAAAAACTGTTTTTT. The chain joins TRBV5-1 to TRBJ1-4, with TRBD1 identical over 10 bases. Germline V gene sequence: CDR1 SGHRS, CDR2 YFSETQ. CDR3 size: 16 residues. V lost 4 bases, J lost 8 bases, and 11 bases stayed unmatched.